This T cell receptor beta chain was recovered during a study of blood T cell repertoires in COVID-19. Study-level background: PBMCs, B-cell-depleted T cells, or T cells provided the cDNA or gDNA that made up the material.

Germline trimming cut 8 bases from V and 7 bases from J; bases unmatched to any gene: 6. The CDR3 runs to 15 residues. Germline V CDR1 and CDR2: LNHDA, SQIVND (reference sequence). The authors' processing: Using reference gene primer amplification, nucleated cell counts were estimated. The protocol was immunoSEQ multiplex PCR, while the TCRdb copy is restricted to in-frame clones and leaves out a portion. V and J calls and clone size come straight from that table; D and trimming were deduced from the DNA. This sample has more than 200,000 clones; nearly 90% occur once, and the top ten carry around 4%.

The TCR comes from a woman in her thirties with acute COVID-19. The chain links TRBV19 to TRBJ2-1; 15 bases are a match to TRBD2. The specimen sequenced was PBMCs or T cells enriched from blood (not recorded which). CDR3 nucleotide sequence: TGTGCCAGTTCGGGACTAGCGGGGGGCGGGAATGAGCAGTTCTTC. This encodes CASSGLAGGGNEQFF.